This T cell receptor (beta chain) is from a study of chemoradiotherapy in HPV16-positive cancers. The junction had 7 bases not matched to a gene; V was cut back by 3 bases and J by 2 bases. The germline CDR1 and CDR2 sequences are SGHNT and YYREEE (reference sequence). The CDR3 loop spans 15 amino acids. This clone came up a few times. The table came from immunoSEQ multiplex PCR; TCRdb's copy has only in-frame clones and leaves some out. Counted here are roughly 12,000 clones, 55% to 75% occurring once; the ten biggest clones make up around 8.1%. This TCR came from a human donor with HPV-associated anogenital cancer. The sample was taken from a patient who underwent chemoradiotherapy. V usage is TRBV5-4 and J usage is TRBJ1-2, with 7 positions matching TRBD1. CDR3 nucleotides: TGTGCCAGCAGCTCCCCCGGGACAGCCAACTATGGCTACACCTTC. Protein product: CASSSPGTANYGYTF.